The 25 T cell receptor beta chains reported below all come from one sample, sequenced in a study of blood T cells in healthy people across ages. PCR was performed a second time for about 7 to 11 cycles using a sample-barcoded 5' primer and a J-beta primer mix. TCRdb re-called the 5' RACE reads with MiXCR, one entry per CDR3 protein. This sample carries some 670,000 distinct CDR3 sequences, around 52% of them seen once, and the ten largest clones take roughly 12%. The source material was blood. Receptors originate from a woman aged 80 or over in good health.

This clonotype was counted a few times. The CDR3 loop is CASSPSGANTGELFF. CDR3 sequence (DNA): TGTGCCAGCAGCCCTAGCGGGGCGAACACCGGGGAGCTGTTTTTT. The chain has TRBV5-5 and TRBJ2-2; 9 bases are a match to TRBD2. CDR1 and CDR2 (germline): SGHKS, YYEKEE (reference sequence). The CDR3 sequence is 15 residues long. V shed 4 bases and J 0 bases; nucleotides not matched to a gene: 1.

The chain recombines TRBV5-1 with TRBJ2-7, with 9 bases identical to TRBD1. This CDR3 has 16 amino acids. Germline V gene data show CDR1 as SGHRS and CDR2 as YFSETQ. Trimming took 4 bases from V and 1 from J; bases not matched to a gene: 9. The CDR3 DNA follows: TGCGCCAGCAGCCCGGACGGACAGGGGTCTTCCTACGAGCAGTACTTC. Residues: CASSPDGQGSSYEQYF.

The chain recombines TRBV3-1 with TRBJ1-2; the D is unclear. The V gene's germline CDR1 is LGHDT and CDR2 YNNKEL (reference sequence). V lost 1 base and J 8 bases, leaving 14 bases between the germline ends. The CDR3 is 14 residues long. CDR3 protein: CASSQGAGPRGYTF. The CDR3 DNA follows: TGTGCCAGCAGCCAAGGCGCCGGCCCTCGAGGCTACACCTTC.

The V and J genes are TRBV2 and TRBJ2-1; D gene ambiguous. The V gene lost 8 bases and the J gene lost 8 bases, with 16 bases spanning the gap. This CDR3 comprises 13 residues. Germline assignment: CDR1 SNHLY and CDR2 FYNNEI. The CDR3 spells CASVRTGRDEQFF. CDR3 in DNA: TGTGCCAGCGTCCGGACCGGACGGGATGAGCAGTTCTTC. Variable domain in full (rest from reference TRBV2 and TRBJ2-1): EPEVTQTPSHQVTQMGQEVILRCVPISNHLYFYWYRQILGQKVEFLVSFYNNEISEKSEIFDDQFSVERPDGSNFTLKIRSTKLEDSAMYFCASVRTGRDEQFFGPGTRLTVL.

This clonotype was seen many times. The chain couples TRBV5-1 to TRBJ2-1; D may be TRBD1 (6 bases). The CDR3 loop spans 14 amino acids. CDR1 and CDR2 (germline): SGHRS, YFSETQ. V was pared by 0 bases and J by 4 bases, with 8 bases between. The CDR3 here is CASSLDRVYNEQFF. In nucleotides, the CDR3 is TGCGCCAGCAGCTTGGACAGGGTATACAATGAGCAGTTCTTC.

This sequence joins TRBV30 and TRBJ2-2; D tentatively reads TRBD1 or TRBD2 (5 bases each). Trimming pared 3 bases from V and 1 base from J, leaving 12 bases between. The CDR3 has 15 amino acids. Germline CDR1 is GTSNPN and CDR2 is SVGIG (reference sequence). The CDR3 nucleotides are TGTGCCTGGAGCCCCCCGGGACGGAACACCGGGGAGCTGTTTTTT. This codes for CAWSPPGRNTGELFF.

As regards this clonotype: Given a much more abundant clone one base away, this may be a read error. The V gene is TRBV3-1, the J gene TRBJ2-7; a possible D gene is TRBD2 (6 bases). The CDR3 runs to 16 residues. Germline CDR1 reads LGHDT; CDR2 reads YNNKEL (reference sequence). The V end was cut by 3 bases, the J end by 9 bases, with 24 bases between. The CDR3 DNA is TGTGCCAGCAGCCACCTATCCGGACCAGCGGGTAACAGGCAGTACTTC. It is translated as CASSHLSGPAGNRQYF.

This clonotype was seen more than once but under ten times. This chain links TRBV5-1 with TRBJ2-5, with D tentatively TRBD2 (5 bases). The V end was cut by 0 bases, the J end by 1 base, with 10 bases between. Germline V CDR1 and CDR2: SGHRS, YFSETQ. The CDR3 covers 15 residues. The DNA for the CDR3 is TGCGCCAGCAGCTTGGGTCCGGGGTCCCAAGAGACCCAGTACTTC. Its protein is CASSLGPGSQETQYF.

At least ten counts were recorded for this clonotype. This chain uses TRBV29-1 with TRBJ2-1, with 8 bases matching TRBD2. Germline loops: CDR1 SQVTM, CDR2 ANQGSEA. V trimming: 7 bases; J trimming: 12 bases; junction bases outside the gene matches: 11. This CDR3 region has 12 residues. DNA for the CDR3: TGCAGCGGCACCTCGGGGGGGAGTGTGCAGTTCTTC. It is translated as CSGTSGGSVQFF.

The J gene is TRBJ1-6, the V gene TRBV7-6, with D possibly being TRBD1 (5 bases). The germline gives CDR1 SGHVS, CDR2 FNYEAQ. CDR3 size: 16 residues. Trimming stripped 3 bases from V and 5 bases from J, with 14 bases between. CDR3 sequence (DNA): TGTGCCAGCAGCTTTTTGGGGCCGGGGAATAATTCACCCCTCCACTTT. It yields the protein CASSFLGPGNNSPLHF.

Points on this clonotype: This may arise from a read error, as a much more abundant clone is one base away. This chain links TRBV10-3 with TRBJ2-1; TRBD2 agrees at 9 bases. The end of the DNA fits TRBJ2-7 better, so the J call may be wrong. The CDR3 has 14 residues. Germline V gene data show CDR1 as ENHRY and CDR2 as SYGVKD. For the CDR3, the DNA is TGTGCCATCCGGGGTAGCGGGAGAACTAGTGAGCAGTACTTC. Amino acid sequence: CAIRGSGRTSEQYF.

As to this clonotype: It may be a read error: a sequence one base away is much more abundant. V and J are TRBV11-2 and TRBJ2-1, with TRBD1 identical over 10 bases. The CDR3 runs to 15 residues. CDR1 and CDR2 from the germline V gene are SGHAT and FQNNGV. CDR3 region: CAGSSPRTGGNEQFF. The CDR3, as DNA: TGTGCCGGCAGCTCACCCAGGACAGGGGGCAATGAGCAGTTCTTC.

On this clonotype itself: It may be a read error: a sequence one base away is much more abundant. The chain uses TRBV7-9 and TRBJ1-5; D gene uncertain. The CDR3 has 12 residues. Germline values: CDR1 SEHNR, CDR2 FQNEAQ (reference sequence). CDR3 residues: CASSLTNQPRHF. CDR3 in DNA: TGTGCCAGCAGCTTAACAAATCAGCCCCGGCATTTT.

This clonotype was counted ten times or more. V usage is TRBV20-1 and J usage is TRBJ2-1; 11 bases align to TRBD2. The CDR3 sequence is 16 residues long. V dropped 4 bases and J dropped 5; count of bases not matched to a gene: 10. Germline CDR1 is DFQATT and CDR2 is SNEGSKA (reference sequence). The CDR3 nucleotides are TGCAGTGCTAACTCCCTTAGCGGGGGGGAGGACAATGAGCAGTTCTTC. Translating gives CSANSLSGGEDNEQFF.

The chain combines TRBV6-1 with TRBJ2-3; D remains ambiguous. In germline, CDR1 is MNHNS, CDR2 SASEGT. This CDR3 is 14 amino acids long. Trimming left V 6 bases short and J 1 base short, with 11 bases between. CDR3 residues: CASSDSTGTDTQYF. CDR3 sequence (DNA): TGTGCCAGCAGCGACTCCACAGGCACAGATACGCAGTATTTT.

Ten or more counts support this clonotype. The genes are TRBV30 and TRBJ1-2, with no clear D. The CDR3 length is 14 residues. Germline loops: CDR1 GTSNPN, CDR2 SVGIG (reference sequence). V was trimmed by 0 bases and J by 4 bases, leaving 12 bases between them. Here the CDR3 DNA reads TGTGCCTGGAGTGTAGGCCGACGGTCCTATGGCTACACCTTC. Its protein product is CAWSVGRRSYGYTF.

This clonotype was seen repeatedly, ten times or more. The chain has TRBV6-5 and TRBJ2-2; tentative D call: TRBD1 (6 bases). Germline CDR1 reads MNHEY; CDR2 reads SVGAGI. The V and J ends lost 9 bases and 3 bases respectively, with 14 bases between them. The CDR3 consists of 14 residues. The CDR3 DNA reads as TGTGCCAGTCGGAGGCAGGGGTACACCGGGGAGCTGTTTTTT. Translated, it gives CASRRQGYTGELFF.

The chain employs TRBV7-2 and TRBJ1-6; possibly TRBD1 for D (6 bases). The CDR3 extends over 17 amino acids. Germline CDR1 is SGHTA and CDR2 is FQGNSA. Deletions cut 5 bases from V and 2 bases from J, with 16 bases between. Here the CDR3 reads CASSPGWGRAYNSPLHF. CDR3 DNA sequence: TGTGCCAGCAGCCCGGGATGGGGGCGCGCCTATAATTCACCCCTCCACTTT.

On this clonotype: Sequence at one end of the junction differs from germline and may be a read error. This chain's CDR3 is CASSLVPGLAGSTDMQYF. The CDR3 DNA sequence: TGCGCCAGCAGCTTGGTCCCGGGACTAGCGGGTAGCACAGATATGCAGTATTTT. The chain has TRBV5-1 and TRBJ2-3; 12 bases map to TRBD2. The CDR3 has 18 residues. The germline V gene encodes CDR1 SGHRS and CDR2 YFSETQ.

This clonotype was seen a few times. The chain couples TRBV6-1 to TRBJ2-1, with unresolved D. This CDR3 is built from 13 residues. V shed 8 bases and J shed 4 bases, with 12 bases lying between them. Germline CDR1 reads MNHNS; CDR2 reads SASEGT. The CDR3 loop reads CASLPVVYNEQFF. CDR3 sequence (DNA): TGTGCCAGCCTCCCGGTGGTGTACAATGAGCAGTTCTTC.

Of note for this clonotype: A read error may explain this, as a much larger clone is one base away. V and J are TRBV28 and TRBJ2-7; TRBD2 agrees at 11 bases. Trimming took 5 bases from V and 7 from J; bases not matched to a gene: 13. The CDR3 loop spans 16 amino acids. In germline, CDR1 is MDHEN, CDR2 SYDVKM. In nucleotides, the CDR3 is TGTGCCAGCAGTACCGTGGCTAGCGGGAGGTACAATGAGCAGTACTTC. Its translation: CASSTVASGRYNEQYF.

J is TRBJ1-2 and V is TRBV28; 8 bases fit TRBD1. Germline CDR1 is MDHEN and CDR2 is SYDVKM. J lost 8 bases, V lost 8 bases, and 7 bases had no gene match. The CDR3 is made up of 12 amino acids. The CDR3 is CASHDRGSGYTF. In nucleotides, the CDR3 is TGTGCCAGCCACGACAGGGGATCGGGCTACACCTTC.

There are a few counts of this clonotype. The chain employs TRBV5-6 and TRBJ2-7; perhaps TRBD2 as D (6 bases). The CDR3 covers 14 residues. CDR1 is SGHDT and CDR2 is YYEEEE in the germline V gene. Trimming left V 4 bases short and J 3 bases short, with 14 bases between. The CDR3 coding sequence is TGTGCCAGCAGCCCGGGACTCCCCCGCTACGAGCAGTACTTC. Amino acid sequence: CASSPGLPRYEQYF.

This clonotype was seen repeatedly, ten times or more. The chain has TRBV6-6 and TRBJ2-3; D may be TRBD1 (5 bases). The CDR3 is 17 residues long. Between the trimmed V and J ends, which lost 0 bases and 6 bases, there was a span of 19 bases. Germline V CDR1 and CDR2: MNHNY, SVGAGI (reference sequence). CDR3 sequence: CASSYSQGVVNRDTQYF. Written as DNA, the CDR3 is TGTGCCAGCAGTTACTCCCAGGGTGTGGTTAATAGGGATACGCAGTATTTT.

The V call is TRBV29-1, the J call TRBJ2-2; TRBD1 is a possible D gene (6 bases). This CDR3 has 14 residues. Trimming took 5 bases from V and 2 from J, leaving 12 bases between them. Germline CDR1 and CDR2: SQVTM and ANQGSEA. CDR3 loop: CSVLTGSNTGELFF. Written as DNA, the CDR3 is TGCAGCGTTTTAACAGGGAGCAACACCGGGGAGCTGTTTTTT.